The TCR beta chain described here comes from a study of PD-L1 blockade in urothelial cancer. Looking at the study overall: Blood samples had a median of about 140,000 T cells, 83,000 or so unique TCRs, and clonality 0.080.

Sequencing was performed with immunoSEQ multiplex PCR; in TCRdb, only in-frame clones are kept and a portion is missing. The sample yields 20,000 to 25,000 clones, nearly 90% seen once. The CDR3 loop spans 15 amino acids. Trimming cost V 5 bases and J 4 bases; bases outside gene matches: 5. Germline V gene data show CDR1 as SGHVS and CDR2 as FNYEAQ. Findings of the study overall: Tumor-linked clones in blood grew more by 3 weeks in durable-benefit patients.

About this clone: Its cognate antigen is unknown.

The clonotype comes from a woman aged 55-69 years with urothelial cancer. The sample in question was PBMCs, obtained around atezolizumab (anti-PD-L1) treatment. This chain uses TRBV7-6 with TRBJ2-1; TRBD2 aligns across 10 bases. CDR3 in amino acids: CASSRTSGDYNEQFF. The CDR3 DNA reads TGTGCCAGCAGCAGGACTAGCGGAGATTACAATGAGCAGTTCTTC.